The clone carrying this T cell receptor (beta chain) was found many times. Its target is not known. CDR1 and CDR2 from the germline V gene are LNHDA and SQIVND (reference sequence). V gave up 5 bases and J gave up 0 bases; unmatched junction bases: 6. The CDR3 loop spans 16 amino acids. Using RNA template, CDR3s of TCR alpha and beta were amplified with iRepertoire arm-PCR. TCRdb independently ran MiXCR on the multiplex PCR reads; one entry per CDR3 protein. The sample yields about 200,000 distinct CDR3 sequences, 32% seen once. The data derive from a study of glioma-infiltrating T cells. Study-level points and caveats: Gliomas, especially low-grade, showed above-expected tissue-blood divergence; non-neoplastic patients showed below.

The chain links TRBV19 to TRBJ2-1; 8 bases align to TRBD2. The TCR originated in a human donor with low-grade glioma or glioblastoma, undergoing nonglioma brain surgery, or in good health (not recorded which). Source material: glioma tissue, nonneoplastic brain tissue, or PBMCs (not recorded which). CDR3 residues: CASSPSSGGSYNEQFF. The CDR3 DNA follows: TGTGCCAGTAGTCCTTCGAGCGGGGGCTCCTACAATGAGCAGTTCTTC. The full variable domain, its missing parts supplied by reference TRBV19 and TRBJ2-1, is DGGITQSPKYLFRKEGQNVTLSCEQNLNHDAMYWYRQDPGQGLRLIYYSQIVNDFQKGDIAEGYSVSREKKESFPLTVTSAQKNPTAFYLCASSPSSGGSYNEQFFGPGTRLTVL.